Listed below are T cell receptor beta chains from one sample, sequenced in a study of regulatory T cells in long-lasting Graves disease. MiXCR, run by TCRdb on the multiplex PCR reads, gives a single entry per CDR3 protein. The sample holds about 660,000 distinct CDR3 sequences, around 30% seen once. Sequenced here: peripheral blood mononuclear cells (PBMCs), sampled when the disease was refractory, from a patient treated with antithyroid drugs. Source of these receptors: a female donor with Graves disease. Both conserved end residues are part of each CDR3. Each record gives: CDR3 protein, CDR3 DNA, V gene, D gene, clone size, J gene. The D gene is left open where the match is weak. Clone size, where shown, is once, few, many, or a class for clones that have expanded.

CASSSRAGEEKLFF | TGTGCCAGCAGCTCCCGAGCAGGGGAGGAAAAACTGTTTTTT | TRBV11-2 | . | many | TRBJ1-4
CASSYVSAQETQYF | TGTGCCAGCAGTTACGTTTCAGCCCAAGAGACCCAGTACTTC | TRBV6-2/TRBV6-3 | . | . | TRBJ2-5
CAWKTGTRNTEAFF | TGTGCCTGGAAGACCGGGACCCGGAACACTGAAGCTTTCTTT | TRBV30 | . | . | TRBJ1-1
CATGRADEKLFF | TGTGCCACCGGCAGGGCAGACGAAAAACTGTTTTTT | TRBV15 | . | . | TRBJ1-4
CSVKRSFGTPYGYTF | TGCAGCGTTAAGCGGTCGTTCGGGACTCCCTATGGCTACACCTTC | TRBV29-1 | . | . | TRBJ1-2
CSANLIGLADLMGETQYF | TGCAGTGCAAACCTCATCGGACTAGCGGATCTTATGGGAGAGACCCAGTACTTC | TRBV20-1 | TRBD2 | few | TRBJ2-5
CASSLETSETQYF | TGTGCCAGCAGCTTAGAGACATCAGAGACCCAGTACTTC | TRBV11-2 | . | many | TRBJ2-5
CASSEGGGSGYTF | TGCGCCAGCAGTGAGGGCGGGGGCAGTGGCTACACCTTC | TRBV10-2 | . | few | TRBJ1-2
CASRAWGESNSPLHF | TGTGCCAGCAGGGCCTGGGGGGAGAGTAATTCACCCCTCCACTTT | TRBV5-4 | . | . | TRBJ1-6
CASSTAGTLFAGELFF | TGTGCCAGTAGTACTGCCGGGACCCTATTCGCCGGGGAGCTGTTTTTT | TRBV19 | . | few | TRBJ2-2
CASSPLGTGYGYTF | TGTGCCAGCAGCCCCTTGGGAACGGGGTATGGCTACACCTTC | TRBV6-2/TRBV6-3 | . | few | TRBJ1-2
CASSFTRYGYTF | TGTGCCAGTAGTTTCACACGCTATGGCTACACCTTC | TRBV19 | . | . | TRBJ1-2
CASSLTSGSVEQYF | TGTGCCAGCAGCTTAACTAGCGGGAGTGTTGAGCAGTACTTC | TRBV11-3 | TRBD2 | . | TRBJ2-7
CASSLTRSNQPQHF | TGTGCCAGCAGTTTAACTAGGAGCAATCAGCCCCAGCATTTT | TRBV27 | . | . | TRBJ1-5
CASSYLGLADYNEQFF | TGTGCCAGCAGTTACCTAGGACTAGCGGACTACAATGAGCAGTTCTTC | TRBV6-2/TRBV6-3 | TRBD2 | . | TRBJ2-1
CASNHSPQGTGNTIYF | TGTGCCAGCAATCACTCCCCCCAGGGCACTGGAAACACCATATATTTT | TRBV12-3/TRBV12-4 | . | few | TRBJ1-3
CASSYDRDEAFF | TGTGCCAGCAGTTACGATAGGGACGAAGCTTTCTTT | TRBV6-5 | . | few | TRBJ1-1
CASSQIPHTGLHEQYF | TGCGCCAGCAGCCAGATCCCTCATACAGGGTTACACGAGCAGTACTTC | TRBV5-1 | . | few | TRBJ2-7
CASSLVGQGDTEAFF | TGTGCCAGCAGCTTAGTCGGACAGGGAGACACTGAAGCTTTCTTT | TRBV5-1 | TRBD1 | many | TRBJ1-1
CASSQQGTYEQYF | TGTGCCAGCAGTCAGCAGGGTACCTACGAGCAGTACTTC | TRBV6-1 | . | few | TRBJ2-7
CASSFPERTDRVFDEQFF | TGTGCCAGCAGCTTCCCGGAAAGGACAGACAGGGTATTCGATGAGCAGTTCTTC | TRBV5-4 | TRBD1 | few | TRBJ2-1
CASSIVPGSNGELFF | TGTGCCAGTAGTATTGTTCCAGGTTCAAACGGGGAGCTGTTTTTT | TRBV19 | . | . | TRBJ2-2
CASSYSGTGGKLGEQYF | TGTGCCAGCAGTTACTCGGGGACAGGGGGCAAATTGGGCGAGCAGTACTTC | TRBV2 | TRBD1 | . | TRBJ2-7
CASSHMGPSPGELFF | TGTGCCAGCAGCCATATGGGCCCCTCCCCCGGGGAGCTGTTTTTT | TRBV28 | . | few | TRBJ2-2
CASSLDIFQGPFVEQYF | TGTGCCAGCAGCTTAGATATCTTCCAGGGACCCTTTGTCGAGCAGTACTTC | TRBV11-2 | . | . | TRBJ2-7
CASRGGGHLAGYEQYF | TGTGCCAGCAGGGGGGGGGGGCACTTAGCGGGCTACGAGCAGTACTTC | TRBV28 | . | . | TRBJ2-7
CASRAGGARADTQYF | TGTGCCAGCAGGGCCGGGGGCGCAAGGGCAGATACGCAGTATTTT | TRBV2 | . | . | TRBJ2-3
CSAKQGEQQPQHF | TGCAGTGCTAAACAGGGGGAGCAGCAGCCCCAGCATTTT | TRBV20-1 | TRBD1 | . | TRBJ1-5
CASSLTTQRNSPLHF | TGTGCCAGCAGCCTAACGACACAGAGAAATTCACCCCTCCACTTT | TRBV9 | . | . | TRBJ1-6
CASSVGLAEAYEQYF | TGTGCCAGCAGCGTGGGACTAGCGGAGGCCTACGAGCAGTACTTC | TRBV9 | TRBD2 | . | TRBJ2-7
CASSLRDSYGYTF | TGCGCCAGCAGCTTGAGGGACTCCTATGGCTACACCTTC | TRBV5-1 | . | few | TRBJ1-2
CASSQEGRTQETQYF | TGTGCCAGCAGCCAAGAAGGGAGGACTCAAGAGACCCAGTACTTC | TRBV14 | . | . | TRBJ2-5
CAITSLGGSSNEQFF | TGTGCCATCACCTCCCTCGGCGGGAGCAGCAATGAGCAGTTCTTC | TRBV10-3 | TRBD2 | . | TRBJ2-1
CASSDEVWRTENTEAFF | TGTGCCAGCAGTGATGAGGTTTGGAGGACAGAGAACACTGAAGCTTTCTTT | TRBV2 | . | . | TRBJ1-1
CASTWTGKNTEAFF | TGTGCCAGCACCTGGACAGGGAAGAACACTGAAGCTTTCTTT | TRBV28 | TRBD1 | few | TRBJ1-1
CASSPRPGWYYGYTF | TGTGCCAGCAGCCCACGGCCTGGGTGGTACTATGGCTACACCTTC | TRBV11-2 | . | few | TRBJ1-2
CASSAGQGYTGELFF | TGTGCCAGCAGTGCGGGGCAGGGGTACACCGGGGAGCTGTTTTTT | TRBV2 | . | few | TRBJ2-2
CSVEQGPGDTEAFF | TGCAGCGTTGAACAGGGCCCGGGGGACACTGAAGCTTTCTTT | TRBV29-1 | . | few | TRBJ1-1
CAWDLGGKSNQPQHF | TGTGCCTGGGACCTGGGGGGGAAGAGCAATCAGCCCCAGCATTTT | TRBV30 | . | few | TRBJ1-5
CSALGGNTEAFF | TGCAGTGCTCTAGGGGGGAACACTGAAGCTTTCTTT | TRBV20-1 | . | . | TRBJ1-1
CAWRRDRASGYTF | TGTGCCTGGCGGCGGGACAGGGCTTCTGGCTACACCTTC | TRBV2 | TRBD1 | few | TRBJ1-2
CAISDRNSNQPQHF | TGTGCCATCAGTGACAGGAATAGCAATCAGCCCCAGCATTTT | TRBV10-3 | . | many | TRBJ1-5
CASSEPGTGGSWGYTF | TGTGCCAGCAGTGAACCTGGGACAGGGGGTTCCTGGGGCTACACCTTC | TRBV2 | TRBD1 | . | TRBJ1-2
CASSPGGIGGHEQYF | TGCGCCAGCAGCCCAGGCGGGATTGGGGGTCACGAGCAGTACTTC | TRBV4-1 | . | . | TRBJ2-7
CASSVVFGAGYTF | TGTGCCAGCAGCGTAGTCTTCGGGGCTGGCTACACCTTC | TRBV7-2 | . | few | TRBJ1-2
CASSYDPGSLYGYTF | TGTGCCAGCAGTTACGATCCGGGGTCTCTCTATGGCTACACCTTC | TRBV6-2/TRBV6-3 | . | . | TRBJ1-2
CASSWGPSNTEAFF | TGTGCCAGCAGTTGGGGGCCGTCGAACACTGAAGCTTTCTTT | TRBV2 | . | many | TRBJ1-1
CATSSSPRTDFHSNQPQHF | TGTGCCACCAGCAGTTCCCCCCGGACCGATTTTCATAGCAATCAGCCCCAGCATTTT | TRBV15 | . | few | TRBJ1-5
CASRVDRIGNQPQHF | TGTGCCAGCAGGGTTGACAGGATAGGCAATCAGCCCCAGCATTTT | TRBV12-3/TRBV12-4 | . | few | TRBJ1-5
CASKGVGGTYNEQFF | TGCGCCAGCAAGGGGGTGGGCGGGACCTACAATGAGCAGTTCTTC | TRBV5-1 | . | . | TRBJ2-1
CAWLYNSPLHF | TGTGCCTGGCTGTATAATTCACCCCTCCACTTT | TRBV30 | . | . | TRBJ1-6
CASSTGGKTEAFF | TGTGCCAGCTCCACAGGGGGGAAAACTGAAGCTTTCTTT | TRBV18 | TRBD1 | . | TRBJ1-1
CASSPSNAPEAQYF | TGTGCCAGCTCACCATCTAACGCTCCGGAGGCCCAGTACTTC | TRBV18 | . | . | TRBJ2-5
CASSQDLAAKAYGYTF | TGTGCCAGCAGCCAAGATCTGGCAGCGAAAGCCTATGGCTACACCTTC | TRBV14 | . | . | TRBJ1-2
CASSPLSGGHGGQYF | TGTGCCAGCAGTCCTCTTAGCGGGGGCCATGGGGGACAGTACTTC | TRBV14 | TRBD2 | . | TRBJ2-7
CASSRGESPYEQYF | TGCGCCAGCAGTAGAGGAGAATCTCCTTACGAGCAGTACTTC | TRBV5-1 | . | . | TRBJ2-7
CATSRDSWATYSYTF | TGTGCCACCAGCAGAGATAGTTGGGCCACCTATAGCTACACCTTC | TRBV15 | . | . | TRBJ1-2